Listed below are T cell receptor beta chains from one sample, sequenced in a study of T-cell reconstitution after alpha-beta-depleted transplantation in children. TCRdb re-derived calls from the PCR reads in MiXCR, one entry per CDR3 protein. This sample has about 500,000 distinct CDR3 sequences, with approximately 29% found just once. The starting material was PBMCs from the stem cell graft donor, obtained from the stem cell graft. These receptors originate from a human donor who donated a stem cell graft to a child with aplastic anemia. Both conserved end residues are part of each CDR3. A D gene is named only where the DNA matches it firmly. The size of a clone is reported for some rows only, either as once, few or many, or as a class for expanded clones.

size	J	D	V	DNA	CDR3
-	TRBJ2-7	TRBD2	TRBV20-1	TGCAGTGCTAGGATCGGGACTAGCGGGGCCTACGAGCAGTACTTC	CSARIGTSGAYEQYF
-	TRBJ2-3	-	TRBV28	TGTGCCAGCATCCCCAGCTCCGGCCAACCAGATACGCAGTATTTT	CASIPSSGQPDTQYF
-	TRBJ2-5	-	TRBV19	TGTGCCAGTAGTATGGGAGGTGGGATTGAGACCCAGTACTTC	CASSMGGGIETQYF
-	TRBJ2-1	-	TRBV20-1	TGCAGTGCTACGAGCTCCCTCTACAATGAGCAGTTCTTC	CSATSSLYNEQFF
-	TRBJ2-1	-	TRBV28	TGTGCCAGCAGTTTTGGGGGAGTTCGGAACAATGAGCAGTTCTTC	CASSFGGVRNNEQFF
few	TRBJ2-2	-	TRBV29-1	TGCAGCGTTCGGATTTCTCCCGACGGTCGGGCCGGGGAGCTGTTTTTT	CSVRISPDGRAGELFF
-	TRBJ2-7	TRBD2	TRBV7-2	TGTGCCAGCAGCTTCCGGGCGGCGGGAGGACACGAGCAGTACTTC	CASSFRAAGGHEQYF
few	TRBJ2-7	TRBD2	TRBV28	TGTGCCAGCAGTTTAGGATATAGCGGGAGGTTCCACGAGCAGTACTTC	CASSLGYSGRFHEQYF
-	TRBJ2-7	TRBD2	TRBV7-2	TGTGCCAGCAGCAGAGGGACTAGCGGGAGGGCCCATGCCTACGAGCAGTACTTC	CASSRGTSGRAHAYEQYF
-	TRBJ1-4	-	TRBV7-2	TGTGCCAGCAGCAGTAAAGGCTCGGGGAATCGGGGTGAAAAACTGTTTTTT	CASSSKGSGNRGEKLFF
few	TRBJ2-1	TRBD2	TRBV20-1	TGCAGTGCTAGCCACCTAGCGGACTACAATGAGCAGTTCTTC	CSASHLADYNEQFF
many	TRBJ2-5	-	TRBV10-2	TGTGCCAGCAGCGAAAGAGAGACCCAGTACTTC	CASSERETQYF
few	TRBJ2-1	TRBD2	TRBV20-1	TGCAGTGCTAGAGAGACTAGCGGGGTGAATGAGCAGTTCTTC	CSARETSGVNEQFF
once	TRBJ2-5	-	TRBV3-1	TGTGCCAGCAGCCAAGAAGGATGGACGGTACGCCAAGAGACCCAGTACTTC	CASSQEGWTVRQETQYF
-	TRBJ1-2	-	TRBV20-1	TGCAGTGCTAACCGACAGACTTATGGCTACACCTTC	CSANRQTYGYTF
few	TRBJ1-1	TRBD1	TRBV30	TGTGCCTGGGCGGTACAGGGGGTCACTGAAGCTTTCTTT	CAWAVQGVTEAFF
-	TRBJ2-1	TRBD1	TRBV5-8	TGTGCCAGCAGCTTGGCGACAGGGGGCCTGAATGAGCAGTTCTTC	CASSLATGGLNEQFF
-	TRBJ2-3	TRBD1	TRBV7-3	TGTGCCAGCACCACGGGACAGGGGACAGATACGCAGTATTTT	CASTTGQGTDTQYF
few	TRBJ2-1	TRBD2	TRBV5-1	TGCGCCAGCAGCTTGGGTAGCGGGGGGTACAATGAGCAGTTCTTC	CASSLGSGGYNEQFF
once	TRBJ1-2	-	TRBV10-1	TGCGCCAGCAGTGATACAGGCTATGGCTACACCTTC	CASSDTGYGYTF
few	TRBJ2-7	-	TRBV27	TGTGCCAGCAGTCCCTCGACAGGCGGCTACGAGCAGTACTTC	CASSPSTGGYEQYF
-	TRBJ2-1	-	TRBV30	TGTGCCTGGAGTGTACTGGGGTGGGGCAATGAGCAGTTCTTC	CAWSVLGWGNEQFF
-	TRBJ2-3	-	TRBV11-2	TGTGCCAGTGCATCAGTTACGCAGTATTTT	CASASVTQYF
many	TRBJ2-7	-	TRBV20-1	TGCAGTGCTCCTACCCCATACGAGCAGTACTTC	CSAPTPYEQYF
few	TRBJ1-6	-	TRBV5-4	TGTGCCAGCAGCTTGGGGCAGTTTGTGTCACCCCTCCACTTT	CASSLGQFVSPLHF
-	TRBJ1-6	-	TRBV7-9	TGTGCCAGCAGCTCGTTATGGTCCTATAATTCACCCCTCCACTTT	CASSSLWSYNSPLHF
few	TRBJ2-2	-	TRBV19	TGTGCCAGTAGTATAGGGACACAGAACACCGGGGAGCTGTTTTTT	CASSIGTQNTGELFF
-	TRBJ2-1	TRBD2	TRBV3-1	TGTGCCAGCAGCGAAGCGGGTCGGGAGGGTGATGAGCAGTTCTTC	CASSEAGREGDEQFF
-	TRBJ2-3	-	TRBV5-8	TGTGCCAGCAGCCGGTCGGACAACCTAGGGACTGATACGCAGTATTTT	CASSRSDNLGTDTQYF
-	TRBJ2-1	TRBD2	TRBV20-1	TGCAGTGCTCGGCGGGGGGGGTCCTACAATGAGCAGTTCTTC	CSARRGGSYNEQFF
-	TRBJ2-1	TRBD2	TRBV6-1	TGTGCCAGCAGCCCGATGCCTAGCGGGAATAATGAGCAGTTCTTC	CASSPMPSGNNEQFF
many	TRBJ2-6	-	TRBV6-5	TGTGCCAGCAGTTACTCGACTACTCCCAGAGTCTCTGGGGCCAACGTCCTGACTTTC	CASSYSTTPRVSGANVLTF
-	TRBJ1-3	TRBD1	TRBV24-1	TGTGCCACCAGTGATTCAGGACAGGGAGGACGTGGAAACACCATATATTTT	CATSDSGQGGRGNTIYF
-	TRBJ1-2	TRBD1	TRBV7-9	TGTGCCAGCAGCCCTGGCAGGGGACAGGTTAACTATGGCTACACCTTC	CASSPGRGQVNYGYTF
-	TRBJ2-1	TRBD2	TRBV11-3	TGTGCCAGCACACCGGGGACTAATTACAATGAGCAGTTCTTC	CASTPGTNYNEQFF
-	TRBJ2-2	-	TRBV7-9	TGTGCCAGCAGCGAAACCAACACCGGGGAGCTGTTTTTT	CASSETNTGELFF
few	TRBJ2-3	-	TRBV20-1	TGCAGTGCTATCTCATCTCTCGGAGATACGCAGTATTTT	CSAISSLGDTQYF
-	TRBJ2-5	TRBD1	TRBV7-6	TGTGCCAGCCGGGACAGGTACCAAGAGACCCAGTACTTC	CASRDRYQETQYF
-	TRBJ1-1	-	TRBV13	TGTGCCAGCACCAAGGGTCCGGGGGGTTTCACTGAAGCTTTCTTT	CASTKGPGGFTEAFF
few	TRBJ1-5	TRBD1	TRBV10-2	TGCGCCAGCAGTTCCGGGACAGGGCTCAGCAATCAGCCCCAGCATTTT	CASSSGTGLSNQPQHF
-	TRBJ2-1	TRBD2	TRBV7-2	TGTGCCAGCAGCTTAGCCGTTAGCGGGAGCAGTTACTACTACAATGAGCAGTTCTTC	CASSLAVSGSSYYYNEQFF
-	TRBJ2-5	TRBD1	TRBV5-4	TGTGCCAGCAGCTCTTCGACAGGGAGTTGGGAGACCCAGTACTTC	CASSSSTGSWETQYF
-	TRBJ2-2	-	TRBV19	TGTGCCAGTAGTATCAGACAGGTGAACACCGGGGAGCTGTTTTTT	CASSIRQVNTGELFF
-	TRBJ2-3	TRBD2	TRBV29-1	TGCAGCGTTGCTAGCGGGAGTGGGGGAGCTAGCACAGATACGCAGTATTTT	CSVASGSGGASTDTQYF
-	TRBJ2-1	TRBD2	TRBV6-2/TRBV6-3	TGTGCCAGCAGGGCCGGACAGGTCCCTCGGACTAGCGGGAGTGACTCTGAGCAGTTCTTC	CASRAGQVPRTSGSDSEQFF
-	TRBJ1-4	-	TRBV25-1	TGTGCCAGCAGTGGGGGCCAGGTAGGTGAAAAACTGTTTTTT	CASSGGQVGEKLFF
-	TRBJ2-6	-	TRBV29-1	TGCAGCGTTGTTACGGTGGGGGTGAAAGGGGCCAACGTCCTGACTTTC	CSVVTVGVKGANVLTF